The rows below give T cell receptor beta chains drawn from one sample of a study of blood T cell repertoires in COVID-19. Measured with immunoSEQ multiplex PCR; TCRdb has only the in-frame clones, and not every one. The sample contains about 290,000 clones, approximately 90% of which appear only once. Sequenced sample: peripheral blood. The source is a woman in her 30s with active or convalescent COVID-19. Each CDR3 is given with its conserved first and last residue. Fields, in order: V gene, J gene, CDR3 protein.

TRBV6-6	TRBJ2-5	CASSPTGNYQETQYF
TRBV7-6	TRBJ2-1	CASSTGGLAPRNEQFF
TRBV6-5	TRBJ2-7	CASTGGYEQYF
TRBV28	TRBJ2-2	CASSYPTLNTGELFF
TRBV5-8	TRBJ1-2	CASSETGGPIYGYTF
TRBV19	TRBJ1-3	CASSIDGSVGNTIYF
TRBV7-2	TRBJ1-2	CASTSGQGYYGYTF
TRBV19	TRBJ2-7	CASSIVGSGVYEQYF
TRBV2	TRBJ2-1	CASRVPGFRWNEQFF
TRBV2	TRBJ1-5	CASSDETDNQPQHF
TRBV28	TRBJ1-5	CASLRRSGQPQHF
TRBV6-2/TRBV6-3	TRBJ2-1	CASSYSSGGGAEQFF
TRBV6-1	TRBJ1-2	CASSVTTGLNMGGYTF
TRBV4-3	TRBJ1-5	CASSQEMGSPISPQHF
TRBV9	TRBJ1-6	CASSLGQGNSPLHF
TRBV5-1	TRBJ2-1	CASSLGLAGLYNEQFF
TRBV30	TRBJ1-5	CAWSPSGDQPQHF
TRBV28	TRBJ2-2	CASSTRGGATGELFF
TRBV7-2	TRBJ2-5	CASSLRPTKETQYF
TRBV9	TRBJ2-2	CASSSPGQGKSRELFF
TRBV7-3	TRBJ2-3	CASSSTGRDTQYF
TRBV29-1	TRBJ1-2	CSVEDHGGGPRYGYTF
TRBV30	TRBJ2-5	CAWSVGGAETQYF
TRBV11-1	TRBJ1-5	CASSLDGQGSQPQHF
TRBV30	TRBJ2-2	CAWSGRNRGFVGAGELFF
TRBV27	TRBJ1-6	CASSWLANSPLHF
TRBV6-6	TRBJ1-5	CASSWEGLEPQHF
TRBV30	TRBJ2-4	CAWSSIGGGAKNIQYF
TRBV30	TRBJ1-2	CAWSVQGQGPFGYTF
TRBV14	TRBJ2-3	CASSQAGTGYTDTQYF
TRBV30	TRBJ2-5	CAWRAVEGLGETQYF
TRBV5-8	TRBJ1-2	CASSLVVLSDPNYGYTF
TRBV27	TRBJ1-6	CASSFHTGTANKSPLHF
TRBV2	TRBJ1-1	CASRQGRGTEAFF
TRBV3-1/TRBV3-2	TRBJ1-4	CASSPMRLGTNEKLFF
TRBV7-2	TRBJ1-2	CASSLATGGNYGYTF
TRBV6-6	TRBJ2-1	CASRRDRVEQFF
TRBV2	TRBJ1-2	CASTTTGDVTF
TRBV10-2	TRBJ2-3	CASSDPGGTQYF
TRBV19	TRBJ1-1	CASSPRTGSTEAFF
TRBV6-2/TRBV6-3	TRBJ2-7	CASSYGGAPYEQYF
TRBV7-9	TRBJ2-1	CASSLGRGVYNEQFF
TRBV5-6	TRBJ2-4	CASSSRDYLAKNIQYF